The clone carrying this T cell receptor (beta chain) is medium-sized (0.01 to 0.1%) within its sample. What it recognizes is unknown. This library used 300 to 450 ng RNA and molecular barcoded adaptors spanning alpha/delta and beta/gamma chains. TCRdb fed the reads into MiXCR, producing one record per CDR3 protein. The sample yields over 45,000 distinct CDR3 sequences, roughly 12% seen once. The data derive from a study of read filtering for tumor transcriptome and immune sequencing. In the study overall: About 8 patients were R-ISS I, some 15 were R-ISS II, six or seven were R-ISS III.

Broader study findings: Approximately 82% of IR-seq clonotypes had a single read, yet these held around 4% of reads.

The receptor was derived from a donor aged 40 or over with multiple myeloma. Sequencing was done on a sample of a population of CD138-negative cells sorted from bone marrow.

The CDR3: CASSQSGSDNEQFF. The DNA of the CDR3 is TGTGCCAGCAGCCAAAGCGGTTCCGACAATGAGCAGTTCTTC. This sequence joins TRBV7-2 and TRBJ2-1, with D perhaps matching TRBD2 (5 bases). The CDR3 loop spans 14 amino acids. Germline V gene sequence: CDR1 SGHTA, CDR2 FQGNSA. V lost 5 bases, J lost 5 bases, and 13 bases lay in between.